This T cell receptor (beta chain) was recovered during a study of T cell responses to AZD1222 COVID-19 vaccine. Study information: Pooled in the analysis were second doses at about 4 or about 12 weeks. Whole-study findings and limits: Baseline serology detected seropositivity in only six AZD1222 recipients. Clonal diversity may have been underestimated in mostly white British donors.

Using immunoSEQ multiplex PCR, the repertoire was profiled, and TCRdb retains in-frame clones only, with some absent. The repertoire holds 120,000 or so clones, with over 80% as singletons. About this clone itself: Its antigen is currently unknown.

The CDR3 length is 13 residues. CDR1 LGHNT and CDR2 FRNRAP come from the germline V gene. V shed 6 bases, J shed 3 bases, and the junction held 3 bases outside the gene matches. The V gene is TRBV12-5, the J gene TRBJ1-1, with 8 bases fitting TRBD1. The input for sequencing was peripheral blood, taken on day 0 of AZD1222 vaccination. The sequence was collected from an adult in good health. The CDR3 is CASGLTGDTEAFF. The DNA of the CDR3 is TGTGCTAGTGGACTGACAGGGGACACTGAAGCTTTCTTT.